This T cell receptor beta chain was captured by sequencing in a study of cytomegalovirus exposure and HLA in healthy donors. Looking at the study overall: HLA-typed donors were the source of about 85 million unique TCRs held in an early data release. Study findings and constraints: Cytomegalovirus association was listed for about 170 TCR beta chains. In an earlier analysis, productive rearrangement rates for most beta V segments clustered near 87% or 30%. Presence/absence analyses supposed approximately even sequencing depth among donors.

Comments on this clone: Its cognate antigen is unknown.

PCR was performed using 60 Vbeta and 13 Jbeta primers. Repertoires were generated with immunoSEQ multiplex PCR, while TCRdb's copy carries only in-frame clones and drops some. The data show about 130,000 clones, about 82% seen once. The CDR3 length is 16 residues. Germline loops: CDR1 SNHLY, CDR2 FYNNEI. V dropped 6 bases and J dropped 4 bases, with 18 bases sitting between them. The clonotype was recovered from a boy between 10 and 17 years old in good health and CMV-seronegative. Sequenced input: PBMCs. The J gene is TRBJ2-2, the V gene TRBV2, with D possibly TRBD2 on 6 matching bases. CDR3 protein: CASRGDLGGSTGELFF. CDR3 DNA sequence: TGTGCCAGCAGGGGGGACTTGGGTGGGAGCACCGGGGAGCTGTTTTTT.